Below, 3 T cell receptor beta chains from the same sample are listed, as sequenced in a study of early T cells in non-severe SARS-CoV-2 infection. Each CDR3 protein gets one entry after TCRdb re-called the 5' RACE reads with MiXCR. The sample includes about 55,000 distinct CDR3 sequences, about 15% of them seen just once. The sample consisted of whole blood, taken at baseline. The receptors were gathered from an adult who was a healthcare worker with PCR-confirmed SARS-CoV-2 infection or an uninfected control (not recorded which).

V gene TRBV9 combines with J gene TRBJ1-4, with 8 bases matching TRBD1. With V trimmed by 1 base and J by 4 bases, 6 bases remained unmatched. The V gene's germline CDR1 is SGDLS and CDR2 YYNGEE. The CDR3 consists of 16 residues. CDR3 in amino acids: CASSVSQGAYNEKLFF. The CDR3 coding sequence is TGTGCCAGCAGCGTATCCCAGGGGGCCTATAATGAAAAACTGTTTTTT.

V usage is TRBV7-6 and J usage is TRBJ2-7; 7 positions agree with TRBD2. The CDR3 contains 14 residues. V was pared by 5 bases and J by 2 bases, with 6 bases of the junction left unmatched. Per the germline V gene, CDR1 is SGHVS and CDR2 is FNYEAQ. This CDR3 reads CASSPLGGAYEQYF. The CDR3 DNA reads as TGTGCCAGCAGCCCCTTGGGGGGGGCCTACGAGCAGTACTTC.

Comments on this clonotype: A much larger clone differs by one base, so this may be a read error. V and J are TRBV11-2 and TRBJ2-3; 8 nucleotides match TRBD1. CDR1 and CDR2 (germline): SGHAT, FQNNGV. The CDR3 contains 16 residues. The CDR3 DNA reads TGTGTCAGCAGCCCGGCCAGAGGCAGGGGGCAGGATACGCAGTATTTT. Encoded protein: CVSSPARGRGQDTQYF.